These 29 T cell receptor beta chains originate from one sample sequenced in a study of cytomegalovirus exposure and HLA in healthy donors. 60 Vbeta and 13 Jbeta primers were used in PCR. Data came from immunoSEQ multiplex PCR; TCRdb stores just in-frame clones and leaves some out. Of 150,000 to 200,000 clones listed, 79% are singletons. Sequencing was performed on PBMCs. The receptor source for this set is a woman in her twenties or thirties in good health and CMV-seropositive.

This chain joins TRBV18 and TRBJ1-2; 7 nucleotides align to TRBD1. Germline CDR1 reads KGHSH; CDR2 reads LQKENI. Germline trimming cut 5 bases from V and 3 bases from J; bases unmatched to any gene: 9. The CDR3 has 15 residues. DNA of the CDR3: TGTGCCAGCTCATCAGGAACAGGGGTGGACTATGGCTACACCTTC. As protein: CASSSGTGVDYGYTF.

In DNA form, the CDR3 reads TGTGCCAGCAGCTATCAGGGGGCGAACACCGGGGAGCTGTTTTTT. This encodes CASSYQGANTGELFF. The genes are TRBV7-2 and TRBJ2-2, with 7 bases identical to TRBD1. The CDR3 extends over 15 amino acids. The V segment lost 4 bases and the J segment 0 bases; nucleotides outside the gene matches: 2. Germline V gives CDR1 SGHTA, CDR2 FQGNSA.

The V gene is TRBV27, the J gene TRBJ2-2; 11 positions match TRBD2. The CDR3 loop spans 16 amino acids. Germline trimming cut 3 bases from V and 4 bases from J; bases unmatched to any gene: 4. In germline, CDR1 is MNHEY, CDR2 SMNVEV (reference sequence). The CDR3 reads CASSLHSGGATGELFF. CDR3 DNA sequence: TGTGCCAGCAGTTTGCATAGCGGGGGGGCCACCGGGGAGCTGTTTTTT.

The J gene is TRBJ1-1, the V gene TRBV27, with D possibly being TRBD1 (5 bases). Germline values: CDR1 MNHEY, CDR2 SMNVEV (reference sequence). V dropped 4 bases and J dropped 1 base, with 22 bases sitting between them. This CDR3 is built from 18 residues. The chain's CDR3 is CASSSIFQVVGGNTEAFF. The CDR3 nucleotides are TGTGCCAGCAGTTCAATATTCCAGGTAGTGGGGGGGAACACTGAAGCTTTCTTT.

The V gene is TRBV5-1, the J gene TRBJ2-3; TRBD2 matches 10 bases. Germline CDR1 reads SGHRS; CDR2 reads YFSETQ. The CDR3 sequence is 15 residues long. J was trimmed by 3 bases and V by 6 bases; bases with no gene match: 7. Written as DNA, the CDR3 is TGCGCCAGCATGGATAGCGGGGGGCGAACAGATACGCAGTATTTT. It specifies CASMDSGGRTDTQYF.

The chain recombines TRBV23-1 with TRBJ1-2; unclear D gene. TRBV23-1 is an open reading frame whose function is uncertain. This CDR3 comprises 16 residues. V gave up 9 bases and J gave up 3 bases, with 23 bases separating them. The CDR3 DNA is TGCGCCAGAAGATTACTGGCAATTCAAGCGGACTATGGCTACACCTTC. This sequence encodes CARRLLAIQADYGYTF.

The count of this clone is one. The chain uses TRBV9 and TRBJ2-1; 10 bases map to TRBD2. This CDR3 contains 15 residues. Germline CDR1 reads SGDLS; CDR2 reads YYNGEE. V lost 3 bases and J lost 4; bases outside the gene matches: 4. The CDR3 bases are TGTGCCAGCAGCGCAGCGGGGGGGCCATACAATGAGCAGTTCTTC. Translated: CASSAAGGPYNEQFF.

The genes are TRBV10-3 and TRBJ2-7, with D possibly TRBD1 on 6 matching bases. This CDR3 is built from 16 residues. Between the trimmed V and J ends, which lost 3 bases and 3 bases, there was a span of 18 bases. Germline V gene data show CDR1 as ENHRY and CDR2 as SYGVKD. The CDR3 DNA reads as TGTGCCATCAGTGAAAGAGGACAGCCTGGCCTCTACGAGCAGTACTTC. Its protein is CAISERGQPGLYEQYF.

The chain combines TRBV7-8 with TRBJ2-3; weak D call: TRBD2 (5 bases). Trimming shortened V by 3 bases and J by 2 bases, and 15 bases separated the two germline ends. This CDR3 has 16 residues. Germline CDR1 SGHVS, CDR2 FQNEAQ. Written as DNA, the CDR3 is TGTGCCAGCAGCTTTAAGCGGCGGGCATACACAGATACGCAGTATTTT. It is translated as CASSFKRRAYTDTQYF.

The rearrangement links TRBV18 to TRBJ2-1, with 16 bases identical to TRBD2. The V gene end was trimmed by 0 bases and the J gene end by 10 bases; junction bases not matched to a gene: 0. Germline CDR1 is KGHSH and CDR2 is LQKENI. The CDR3 is 15 amino acids. The CDR3 reads CASSPPGLAGGEQFF. CDR3 bases: TGTGCCAGCTCACCACCGGGACTAGCGGGGGGGGAGCAGTTCTTC.

This chain uses TRBV7-2 with TRBJ1-2, with a tentative D call TRBD1 (5 bases). Germline CDR1 is SGHTA and CDR2 is FQGNSA. This CDR3 is 14 amino acids long. The V end lost 5 bases, the J end lost 2 bases, and 12 bases lay between the germline ends. CDR3 sequence (DNA): TGTGCCAGCAGCCTCGGACCAGGGAACTATGGCTACACCTTC. It specifies CASSLGPGNYGYTF.

The table lists this clone with a few counts. The rearrangement uses TRBV2 and TRBJ1-2, with TRBD1 matching 9 bases. The CDR3 is 15 residues long. CDR1 SNHLY and CDR2 FYNNEI come from the germline V gene. Trimming took 4 bases from V and 3 from J; bases not matched to a gene: 6. CDR3 residues: CASSARTGEDYGYTF. The CDR3 DNA sequence: TGTGCCAGCAGTGCCAGGACAGGGGAGGACTATGGCTACACCTTC.

This chain joins TRBV11-3 and TRBJ2-3, with 9 positions matching TRBD2. V shed 4 bases, J shed 3 bases, and the junction held 11 bases outside the gene matches. Germline CDR1 is SGHNT and CDR2 is YENEEA. There are 17 residues in the CDR3. This chain's CDR3 is CASSYPPASGNTDTQYF. DNA of the CDR3: TGTGCCAGCAGCTACCCCCCGGCTAGCGGGAATACAGATACGCAGTATTTT.

This clone has just one count. The V gene is TRBV7-9, the J gene TRBJ2-1; 8 nucleotides match TRBD2. The germline V gene encodes CDR1 SEHNR and CDR2 FQNEAQ (reference sequence). The CDR3 is 14 residues long. The J segment lost 9 bases and the V segment lost 0 bases, leaving 4 bases of the junction unmatched. The CDR3 sequence is CASSLAGLVAEQFF. In DNA form, the CDR3 reads TGTGCCAGCAGCTTAGCGGGACTAGTAGCTGAGCAGTTCTTC.

The chain is built from TRBV9 and TRBJ2-5, with TRBD2 identical over 8 bases. Germline V gives CDR1 SGDLS, CDR2 YYNGEE. Trimming removed 4 bases from V and 4 bases from J; junction bases left unmatched: 12. The CDR3 runs to 16 residues. Here the CDR3 reads CASSPGGDSATETQYF. CDR3 in DNA: TGTGCCAGCAGCCCCGGGGGGGATAGCGCCACAGAGACCCAGTACTTC.

The CDR3 DNA reads TGTGCCAGCAGCGCTCGGGGAGAGCACTCCTACAATGAGCAGTTCTTC. Translating it yields CASSARGEHSYNEQFF. The gene calls are TRBV9 and TRBJ2-1, with D perhaps TRBD2 (5 bases). The CDR3 runs 16 residues. Germline V gene sequence: CDR1 SGDLS, CDR2 YYNGEE. Trimming removed 3 bases from V and 0 bases from J, with 13 bases in between. Combining the CDR3 with reference TRBV9 and TRBJ2-1 gives the whole variable domain DSGVTQTPKHLITATGQRVTLRCSPRSGDLSVYWYQQSLDQGLQFLIQYYNGEERAKGNILERFSAQQFPDLHSELNLSSLELGDSALYFCASSARGEHSYNEQFFGPGTRLTVL.

The chain carries TRBV14 and TRBJ2-4; TRBD1 matches 10 bases. With 1 base clipped from V and 2 bases from J, the junction kept 8 bases outside the gene matches. This CDR3 has 18 amino acids. Germline assignment: CDR1 SGHDN and CDR2 FVKESK. Written as DNA, the CDR3 is TGTGCCAGCAGCCAAGGGCCCGGGACAGGGGTGACCAAAAACATTCAGTACTTC. Residues: CASSQGPGTGVTKNIQYF. The whole variable domain, remainder taken from reference TRBV14 and TRBJ2-4, is EAGVTQFPSHSVIEKGQTVTLRCDPISGHDNLYWYRRVMGKEIKFLLHFVKESKQDESGMPNNRFLAERTGGTYSTLKVQPAELEDSGVYFCASSQGPGTGVTKNIQYFGAGTRLSVL.

This clone was counted only a few times. The V call is TRBV4-2, the J call TRBJ2-7; TRBD2 is a possible D gene (6 bases). Germline loops: CDR1 LGHNA, CDR2 YNFKEQ. This CDR3 region has 13 residues. Trimming removed 5 bases from V and 5 bases from J, with 13 bases in between. As DNA, the CDR3 is TGTGCCAGCAGCTCCACTAGCCAGGACGAGCAGTACTTC. Translation gives CASSSTSQDEQYF.

The genes are TRBV5-1 and TRBJ2-2; D is unclear. V dropped 0 bases and J dropped 6 bases, with 15 bases sitting between them. The germline V gene has CDR1 SGHRS and CDR2 YFSETQ. The CDR3 has 16 residues. The DNA for the CDR3 is TGCGCCAGCAGCTTGGATGTCAGCGATACGGCCGGGGAGCTGTTTTTT. Translating gives CASSLDVSDTAGELFF.

CDR3 DNA sequence: TGCGCCAGCAGCTTGCCTTCCCGGACAATCCAAGAGACCCAGTACTTC. The encoded protein is CASSLPSRTIQETQYF. This sequence joins TRBV5-1 and TRBJ2-5; tentatively, D is TRBD1 (5 bases). The germline gives CDR1 SGHRS, CDR2 YFSETQ. This CDR3 region has 16 residues. V was trimmed by 1 base and J by 1 base, leaving 14 bases between them.

This chain connects TRBV7-2 to TRBJ2-2, with 10 bases identical to TRBD2. The V segment lost 2 bases and the J segment 6 bases; nucleotides outside the gene matches: 3. Germline CDR1 is SGHTA and CDR2 is FQGNSA. This CDR3 is 15 amino acids long. The CDR3 loop reads CASSLQAGGPGELFF. CDR3 DNA: TGTGCCAGCAGCTTACAAGCGGGGGGGCCCGGGGAGCTGTTTTTT.

Only a few counts were recorded for this clone. The chain couples TRBV27 to TRBJ1-4, with 11 positions matching TRBD1. The CDR3 runs to 17 residues. Germline CDR1 is MNHEY and CDR2 is SMNVEV (reference sequence). V was pared by 9 bases and J by 5 bases, with 14 bases of the junction left unmatched. Written as DNA, the CDR3 is TGTGCCAGTCGAGGGACAGGACAGGGGGCACCGAATGAAAAACTGTTTTTT. Its translation is CASRGTGQGAPNEKLFF.

This clone was counted between two and nine times. The rearrangement uses TRBV4-1 and TRBJ2-1, with D perhaps TRBD1 (5 bases). Germline lookup yields CDR1 MGHRA and CDR2 YSYEKL. Trimming removed 1 base from V and 9 bases from J, with 16 bases in between. CDR3 length: 15 residues. CDR3 sequence: CASSQGWTMDGEQFF. The DNA for the CDR3 is TGCGCCAGCAGCCAAGGTTGGACAATGGACGGTGAGCAGTTCTTC.

This clone has a handful of counts. This chain connects TRBV9 to TRBJ2-1, with D possibly TRBD1 on 6 matching bases. Per germline, CDR1 SGDLS and CDR2 YYNGEE. V was clipped by 3 bases and J by 9 bases, with 13 bases between them. The CDR3 length is 13 residues. The CDR3 sequence is CASSATGMGEQFF. For the CDR3, the DNA is TGTGCCAGCAGCGCTACAGGGATGGGTGAGCAGTTCTTC.

The chain recombines TRBV11-2 with TRBJ1-2, with a weak D call TRBD1 (5 bases). Germline V gene lookup returns CDR1 SGHAT and CDR2 FQNNGV. V lost 1 base, J lost 0 bases, and 15 bases lay in between. This CDR3 has 17 amino acids. CDR3 bases: TGTGCCAGCAGCTTAGCCTCGACAGTTTTACCTAACTATGGCTACACCTTC. Protein product: CASSLASTVLPNYGYTF. The full variable domain, its missing parts supplied by reference TRBV11-2 and TRBJ1-2, is EAGVAQSPRYKIIEKRQSVAFWCNPISGHATLYWYQQILGQGPKLLIQFQNNGVVDDSQLPKDRFSAERLKGVDSTLKIQPAKLEDSAVYLCASSLASTVLPNYGYTFGSGTRLTVV.

In this sample, this clone turned up a few times. CDR3 residues: CASSIGLAGRGGGHYEQYF. As DNA, the CDR3 is TGTGCCAGTAGTATAGGACTAGCGGGACGCGGGGGGGGACACTACGAGCAGTACTTC. The chain joins TRBV19 to TRBJ2-7; 11 bases agree with TRBD2. The V gene's germline CDR1 is LNHDA and CDR2 SQIVND (reference sequence). CDR3 size: 19 residues. J lost 3 bases, V lost 1 base, and 14 bases had no gene match.

The chain recombines TRBV12-5 with TRBJ1-2; no clear D gene. Germline values: CDR1 LGHNT, CDR2 FRNRAP. Trimming removed 1 base at V and 4 bases at J, with 7 bases between. This CDR3 has 13 amino acids. CDR3 in DNA: TGTGCTAGTGGTTTGGAGTTTAGCTATGGCTACACCTTC. It encodes CASGLEFSYGYTF.

The chain couples TRBV4-1 to TRBJ2-1; TRBD2 agrees at 7 bases. The length of the CDR3 is 19 residues. V lost 1 base to trimming and J lost 0 bases; unmatched junction nucleotides: 12. Germline values: CDR1 MGHRA, CDR2 YSYEKL. As DNA, the CDR3 is TGCGCCAGCAGCCAAGGGGTTATCGCGGGGGTCCGCTCCTACAATGAGCAGTTCTTC. It is translated as CASSQGVIAGVRSYNEQFF.

As DNA, the CDR3 is TGTGCCAGCTCCCTCCTGGGGAGGGGAGAGACCCAGTACTTC. Its protein is CASSLLGRGETQYF. The chain uses TRBV18 and TRBJ2-5; 7 bases are shared with TRBD2. V shed 6 bases and J 4 bases; nucleotides not matched to a gene: 8. Germline CDR1 reads KGHSH; CDR2 reads LQKENI. The CDR3 is 14 amino acids.